This T cell receptor (beta chain) appears in the sequencing data of a study of blood T cell repertoires in COVID-19. J lost 1 base, V lost 2 bases, and 5 bases had no gene match. CDR3 length: 16 residues. Germline lookup yields CDR1 SGDLS and CDR2 YYNGEE. Repertoires were generated with immunoSEQ multiplex PCR, while TCRdb's copy carries only in-frame clones and drops some. The sample consists of just over 300,000 clones, around 84% of them appearing once. This chain links TRBV9 with TRBJ2-5; 10 positions match TRBD2. This clonotype was sampled from a young man who had recovered from COVID-19. The sequencing sample was made of PBMCs or T cells enriched from blood (not recorded which). The CDR3 coding sequence is TGTGCCAGCAGCGTGCAGACTAGCGGGTTCCAAGAGACCCAGTACTTC. This sequence encodes CASSVQTSGFQETQYF.